A single sample gave rise to the 28 T cell receptor beta chains below, sequenced in a study of blood T cell repertoires in COVID-19. Assay: immunoSEQ multiplex PCR; the TCRdb copy retains only in-frame clones and omits some. The table lists fewer than 350,000 clones, approximately 90% of them singletons, with about 3.9% in the top ten. The sample was peripheral blood. These receptors were obtained from a woman aged 55-69 years with COVID-19, enrolled during active disease.

V is TRBV10-3 and J is TRBJ1-5, with 7 bases fitting TRBD1. Looked up from germline, CDR1 is ENHRY and CDR2 is SYGVKD. The CDR3 length is 15 residues. Unmatched junction bases numbered 13, after V lost 10 bases and J lost 4 bases. The CDR3 protein is CATIPIQGTNQPQHF. As DNA, the CDR3 is TGTGCCACCATTCCCATACAGGGGACAAATCAGCCCCAGCATTTT.

The chain couples TRBV7-9 to TRBJ1-2; no reliable D call. Germline values: CDR1 SEHNR, CDR2 FQNEAQ (reference sequence). V gave up 1 base and J gave up 4 bases, with 10 bases separating them. CDR3 length: 14 amino acids. CDR3 loop: CASSLEERAYGYTF. The CDR3 DNA sequence: TGTGCCAGCAGCTTAGAGGAGAGGGCCTATGGCTACACCTTC.

This clone was observed a handful of times. The gene calls are TRBV4-1 and TRBJ1-5; D remains unclear. Per germline, CDR1 MGHRA and CDR2 YSYEKL. There are 14 residues in the CDR3. The V and J ends lost 0 bases and 6 bases respectively, with 9 bases between them. CDR3 protein: CASSQDTTLQPQHF. The CDR3 DNA reads as TGCGCCAGCAGCCAAGACACCACTCTTCAGCCCCAGCATTTT.

This sequence joins TRBV30 and TRBJ2-2, with 10 bases matching TRBD2. V dropped 4 bases and J dropped 5; count of bases not matched to a gene: 4. The CDR3 has 14 amino acids. The V gene's germline CDR1 is GTSNPN and CDR2 SVGIG (reference sequence). The CDR3 nucleotides read TGTGCCTGGAAAGCTAGCGGGGGAACCGGGGAGCTGTTTTTT. Translating gives CAWKASGGTGELFF.

This chain joins TRBV28 and TRBJ1-2; D possibly corresponds to TRBD1 (6 bases). V lost 4 bases and J 7 bases, leaving 13 bases between the germline ends. The CDR3 sequence is 13 residues long. Germline CDR1 is MDHEN and CDR2 is SYDVKM. The CDR3: CASSSGTRLGYTF. The CDR3 DNA follows: TGTGCCAGCAGTTCTGGGACACGGCTTGGCTACACCTTC.

The J gene is TRBJ1-1, the V gene TRBV7-9, with D possibly matching TRBD1 (5 bases). Trimming shortened V by 4 bases and J by 5 bases, and 5 bases separated the two germline ends. The CDR3 length is 11 residues. Germline V lookup: CDR1 SEHNR, CDR2 FQNEAQ (reference sequence). The CDR3 protein is CASSYRTEAFF. The CDR3 region has the DNA TGTGCCAGCAGCTACAGGACTGAAGCTTTCTTT.

The CDR3 sequence is CASSQGRGRPGLGYTF. CDR3 coding DNA: TGTGCCAGCAGCCAAGGCAGGGGGCGACCAGGTCTTGGCTACACCTTC. The chain links TRBV4-2 to TRBJ1-2; 8 nucleotides line up with TRBD1. The CDR3 contains 16 residues. V dropped 1 base and J dropped 7; count of bases not matched to a gene: 11. The germline V gene has CDR1 LGHNA and CDR2 YNFKEQ.

V gene TRBV11-3 combines with J gene TRBJ1-1; tentatively, D is TRBD1 (6 bases). V lost 5 bases to trimming and J lost 1 base, with 17 bases between them. Germline values: CDR1 SGHNT, CDR2 YENEEA. The CDR3 consists of 16 residues. CDR3 in DNA: TGTGCCAGCAGCCCGCCCAGGACAGCCAGGAACACTGAAGCTTTCTTT. This codes for CASSPPRTARNTEAFF.

There are many counts of this clone. CDR3 DNA: TGTGCCAGTAGTCCCCCGGGACAGCGCAATCAGCCCCAGCATTTT. Protein sequence: CASSPPGQRNQPQHF. The gene calls are TRBV19 and TRBJ1-5, with TRBD1 matching over 7 bases. The CDR3 has 15 residues. V shed 5 bases, J shed 2 bases, and the junction held 6 bases outside the gene matches. Germline CDR1 and CDR2: LNHDA and SQIVND (reference sequence).

The J gene is TRBJ2-7, the V gene TRBV5-5; 10 bases align to TRBD1. CDR1 SGHKS and CDR2 YYEKEE come from the germline V gene (reference sequence). CDR3 length equals 15 residues. With 1 base clipped from V and 4 bases from J, the junction kept 5 bases outside the gene matches. The CDR3 protein is CASSLRTGGVYEQYF. CDR3 nucleotides: TGTGCCAGCAGCTTGAGGACAGGGGGAGTTTACGAGCAGTACTTC.

This clone occurred a few times. The J gene is TRBJ2-2, the V gene TRBV11-3; D possibly corresponds to TRBD1 (6 bases). This CDR3 contains 15 residues. Germline CDR1 is SGHNT and CDR2 is YENEEA. The V end lost 3 bases, the J end lost 1 base, and 9 bases lay between the germline ends. The CDR3 sequence: CASSLVRGNTGELFF. In nucleotides, the CDR3 is TGTGCCAGCAGCTTGGTCAGGGGGAACACCGGGGAGCTGTTTTTT. Full variable domain (rest looked up from reference TRBV11-3 and TRBJ2-2): EAGVVQSPRYKIIEKKQPVAFWCNPISGHNTLYWYLQNLGQGPELLIRYENEEAVDDSQLPKDRFSAERLKGVDSTLKIQPAELGDSAVYLCASSLVRGNTGELFFGEGSRLTVL.

The V call is TRBV5-1, the J call TRBJ1-5, with 7 bases fitting TRBD1. Germline V lookup: CDR1 SGHRS, CDR2 YFSETQ. The CDR3 consists of 15 residues. The junction had 7 bases not matched to a gene; V was cut back by 4 bases and J by 3 bases. The CDR3: CASSAGDRVNQPQHF. The CDR3 nucleotides are TGCGCCAGCAGCGCCGGAGACAGGGTCAATCAGCCCCAGCATTTT.

The chain joins TRBV7-8 to TRBJ2-7; TRBD1 matches 7 bases. The germline gives CDR1 SGHVS, CDR2 FQNEAQ. The CDR3 length is 17 residues. Trimming at V came to 4 bases and at J to 3 bases, leaving 15 bases not matched to a gene. The CDR3 nucleotides are TGTGCCAGCAGCTCCCCGAAGGGGGCGCCCGCTCTCTACGAGCAGTACTTC. This translates into CASSSPKGAPALYEQYF.

The chain combines TRBV18 with TRBJ2-7; 12 bases line up with TRBD1. The CDR3 has 15 residues. Trimming removed 4 bases from V and 3 bases from J; junction bases left unmatched: 4. CDR1 and CDR2 (germline): KGHSH, LQKENI. The CDR3 bases are TGTGCCAGCTCACTTGGGACAGGGGGCTTCTACGAGCAGTACTTC. Its translation: CASSLGTGGFYEQYF. The full variable domain, in which reference TRBV18 and TRBJ2-7 provide the parts outside the CDR3, is NAGVMQNPRHLVRRRGQEARLRCSPMKGHSHVYWYRQLPEEGLKFMVYLQKENIIDESGMPKERFSAEFPKEGPSILRIQQVVRGDSAAYFCASSLGTGGFYEQYFGPGTRLTVT.

The J gene is TRBJ2-3, the V gene TRBV6-5; 9 nucleotides agree with TRBD1. Trimming at V came to 6 bases and at J to 0 bases, leaving 1 base not matched to a gene. Germline-derived CDR1 and CDR2 are MNHEY and SVGAGI. This CDR3 is built from 14 residues. CDR3 sequence: CASRDRGSTDTQYF. The CDR3 bases are TGTGCCAGCAGGGACAGGGGTAGCACAGATACGCAGTATTTT.

This clone was detected only once. The chain links TRBV5-1 to TRBJ2-7, with TRBD2 identical over 11 bases. The CDR3 has 15 amino acids. Germline V gene sequence: CDR1 SGHRS, CDR2 YFSETQ. Trimming at V came to 1 base and at J to 2 bases, leaving 2 bases not matched to a gene. In DNA form, the CDR3 reads TGCGCCAGCAGCTTGTCTAGCGGGGGGACCTACGAGCAGTACTTC. Protein: CASSLSSGGTYEQYF.

The CDR3 bases are TGTGCCAGCTCCCTGCGTGACAGGGGGCCGAACACTGAAGCTTTCTTT. Amino acids: CASSLRDRGPNTEAFF. The rearrangement links TRBV18 to TRBJ1-1; 10 bases agree with TRBD1. The CDR3 length is 16 residues. Germline V CDR1 and CDR2: KGHSH, LQKENI. V lost 6 bases and J lost 1; bases outside the gene matches: 8.

J is TRBJ1-1 and V is TRBV5-1; D is perhaps TRBD1 (5 bases). Deletions cut 4 bases from V and 4 bases from J, with 14 bases between. Germline lookup yields CDR1 SGHRS and CDR2 YFSETQ. The CDR3 extends over 14 amino acids. The CDR3 reads CASSLLQGGTEAFF. CDR3 nucleotides: TGCGCCAGCAGCCTGCTCCAGGGCGGCACTGAAGCTTTCTTT. Filled out from reference TRBV5-1 and TRBJ1-1, the complete variable domain reads KAGVTQTPRYLIKTRGQQVTLSCSPISGHRSVSWYQQTPGQGLQFLFEYFSETQRNKGNFPGRFSGRQFSNSRSEMNVSTLELGDSALYLCASSLLQGGTEAFFGQGTRLTVV.

The chain has TRBV12-3 or TRBV12-4 and TRBJ2-7, with 11 bases identical to TRBD2. The CDR3 extends over 13 amino acids. V lost 5 bases to trimming and J lost 6 bases; unmatched junction nucleotides: 3. CDR3 nucleotide sequence: TGTGCCAGCAGTCTTAGCGGGGGGGTCGAGCAGTACTTC. Translating gives CASSLSGGVEQYF.

The chain carries TRBV28 and TRBJ2-7, with 7 bases identical to TRBD1. This CDR3 is built from 14 residues. The J segment lost 6 bases and the V segment lost 3 bases, leaving 8 bases of the junction unmatched. In germline, CDR1 is MDHEN, CDR2 SYDVKM. The CDR3 loop reads CASSFHRGASEQYF. CDR3 DNA: TGTGCCAGCAGTTTCCACAGGGGCGCGAGCGAGCAGTACTTC.

The chain has TRBV7-2 and TRBJ2-3; D might be TRBD2 (6 bases). The CDR3 contains 16 residues. V was pared by 1 base and J by 1 base, with 12 bases between. The germline CDR1 and CDR2 sequences are SGHTA and FQGNSA. The CDR3 bases are TGTGCCAGCAGCTTAGAGGCGGGGCGCGGCACAGATACGCAGTATTTT. Its protein is CASSLEAGRGTDTQYF. The full variable domain, in which reference TRBV7-2 and TRBJ2-3 provide the parts outside the CDR3, is GAGVSQSPSNKVTEKGKDVELRCDPISGHTALYWYRQSLGQGLEFLIYFQGNSAPDKSGLPSDRFSAERTGGSVSTLTIQRTQQEDSAVYLCASSLEAGRGTDTQYFGPGTRLTVL.

The genes are TRBV27 and TRBJ2-2; 11 nucleotides agree with TRBD2. Looked up from germline, CDR1 is MNHEY and CDR2 is SMNVEV (reference sequence). V was clipped by 7 bases and J by 4 bases; unmatched bases: 8. The CDR3 is 16 amino acids. This CDR3 is CASTFSGGAGTGELFF. Here the CDR3 DNA reads TGTGCCAGCACATTTAGCGGGGGGGCCGGCACCGGGGAGCTGTTTTTT.

The chain's CDR3 is CASSLEGGPLQKTQYF. CDR3 DNA sequence: TGCGCCAGCAGCTTGGAGGGGGGGCCGTTGCAAAAGACCCAGTACTTC. The V and J genes are TRBV5-1 and TRBJ2-5; possible D gene TRBD2, 7 bases. The CDR3 is 16 amino acids. In germline, CDR1 is SGHRS, CDR2 YFSETQ. The V and J ends lost 0 bases and 6 bases respectively, with 18 bases between them.

The V and J genes are TRBV11-1 and TRBJ2-3; TRBD2 matches 10 bases. The CDR3 extends over 16 amino acids. Germline CDR1 is SGHAT and CDR2 is FQDESV (reference sequence). With V trimmed by 2 bases and J by 2 bases, 4 bases remained unmatched. CDR3 nucleotides: TGTGCCAGCAGCTTAAATAGCGGGGGGATCACAGATACGCAGTATTTT. Its protein is CASSLNSGGITDTQYF.

V gene TRBV5-1 combines with J gene TRBJ2-3, with 7 bases that match TRBD1. Trimming took 0 bases from V and 3 from J; bases not matched to a gene: 4. The CDR3 is 15 amino acids. Looked up from germline, CDR1 is SGHRS and CDR2 is YFSETQ. Here the CDR3 reads CASSLADRETDTQYF. The CDR3 region has the DNA TGCGCCAGCAGCTTGGCCGACAGGGAGACAGATACGCAGTATTTT.

This chain uses TRBV10-3 with TRBJ1-1; possibly TRBD1 for D (6 bases). Germline V gene sequence: CDR1 ENHRY, CDR2 SYGVKD. CDR3 length: 14 amino acids. Trimming stripped 7 bases from V and 7 bases from J, with 19 bases between. CDR3 loop: CAITLDSFAHEAFF. CDR3 DNA: TGTGCCATCACCCTGGACAGCTTCGCCCATGAAGCTTTCTTT.

The chain combines TRBV10-3 with TRBJ1-2; the D is unclear. CDR3 length equals 14 residues. V was trimmed by 0 bases and J by 7 bases, leaving 12 bases between them. CDR1 and CDR2 (germline): ENHRY, SYGVKD. The CDR3: CAISESNGLAGYTF. In DNA form, the CDR3 reads TGTGCCATCAGTGAGTCGAACGGCTTAGCTGGCTACACCTTC.

The CDR3 DNA is TGTGCCAGCAGCCCCGATTCACCCCTCCACTTT. Translating it yields CASSPDSPLHF. The chain employs TRBV12-3 or TRBV12-4 and TRBJ1-6; no reliable D call. The CDR3 is 11 amino acids. The germline V and J ends were trimmed by 6 bases and 8 bases, with 5 bases remaining between them.